These T cell receptor beta chains were read from a single sample in a study of shared T cell receptors in the human thymus. Measured with immunoSEQ multiplex PCR; TCRdb has only the in-frame clones, and not every one. The repertoire includes around 730,000 clones, 70% to 90% of them detected once, and about 0.011% sits in the top ten. The same sample was also used in a study of human thymus T cells.

The sample comprised thymocytes. The receptors originated from a girl under three years old with a congenital heart defect. Each CDR3 is given with its conserved first and last residue. D genes are given only for firm matches. Clone size is not always given. Where it is, it says once, few, many or a class for expanded clones.

d_gene: .
abundance: once
j_gene: TRBJ2-2
v_gene: TRBV2
CDR3nt: TGTGCCAGCAGCCCTCCCCAGGTGGCTAATCGAACATACTACACCGGGGAGCTGTTTTTT
CDR3aa: CASSPPQVANRTYYTGELFF

d_gene: .
abundance: .
j_gene: TRBJ1-5
v_gene: TRBV6-1
CDR3nt: TGTGCCAGCAGCCCCGACACTGATCAGCCCCAGCATTTT
CDR3aa: CASSPDTDQPQHF

d_gene: TRBD2
abundance: .
j_gene: TRBJ2-7
v_gene: TRBV10-1
CDR3nt: TGCGCCAGCAGGGCGAGGACTAGCGGGAGACATGTGCAGTACTTC
CDR3aa: CASRARTSGRHVQYF

d_gene: .
abundance: few
j_gene: TRBJ1-2
v_gene: TRBV18
CDR3nt: TGTGCCAGCTCATTGGGGAAAGCCAGGGTCTATGGCTACACCTTC
CDR3aa: CASSLGKARVYGYTF

d_gene: TRBD1
abundance: .
j_gene: TRBJ1-6
v_gene: TRBV30
CDR3nt: TGTGCCTGGAGGGAAACGGGACAGGCTAAGCAGGAGCGAGGATCACCCCTCCACTTT
CDR3aa: CAWRETGQAKQERGSPLHF

d_gene: TRBD2
abundance: few
j_gene: TRBJ2-1
v_gene: TRBV7-2
CDR3nt: TGTGCCAGCAGCTCACCGGGACTAGCGGGGTGGGGGTTCTTC
CDR3aa: CASSSPGLAGWGFF

d_gene: .
abundance: .
j_gene: TRBJ1-1
v_gene: TRBV9
CDR3nt: TGTGCCAGCGCCCTAGACGACAGCCTTGAAGCTTTCTTT
CDR3aa: CASALDDSLEAFF

d_gene: .
abundance: .
j_gene: TRBJ1-2
v_gene: TRBV10-1
CDR3nt: TGCGCCAGCAGTGAGTCCAGGGGACATGTGGGTGGCTACACCTTC
CDR3aa: CASSESRGHVGGYTF

d_gene: .
abundance: .
j_gene: TRBJ1-1
v_gene: TRBV4-2
CDR3nt: TGTGCCAGCAGCCAAGAGGGGGGGCGACCGAACACTGAAGCTTTCTTT
CDR3aa: CASSQEGGRPNTEAFF

d_gene: .
abundance: .
j_gene: TRBJ2-3
v_gene: TRBV7-2
CDR3nt: TGTGCCAGCAGCCCGGGGGATAGCACAGATACGCAGTATTTT
CDR3aa: CASSPGDSTDTQYF

d_gene: TRBD1
abundance: .
j_gene: TRBJ2-5
v_gene: TRBV28
CDR3nt: TGTGCCAGCAGTTTTTCGGGGCGGACAGGGGAAAACCAAGAGACCCAGTACTTC
CDR3aa: CASSFSGRTGENQETQYF

d_gene: TRBD1
abundance: .
j_gene: TRBJ1-2
v_gene: TRBV6-4
CDR3nt: TGTGCCAGCAGTGACTCGACTTGGGACAGGTATGGCTACACCTTC
CDR3aa: CASSDSTWDRYGYTF

d_gene: TRBD1
abundance: few
j_gene: TRBJ1-2
v_gene: TRBV14
CDR3nt: TGTGCCAGCAGCCGACCAACGGACAGGGGAATCTCTGGCTACACCTTC
CDR3aa: CASSRPTDRGISGYTF

d_gene: TRBD1
abundance: .
j_gene: TRBJ2-3
v_gene: TRBV13
CDR3nt: TGTGCCAGCAGCCCTGCTCGAGACAGGGGAAATCGCACAGATACGCAGTATTTT
CDR3aa: CASSPARDRGNRTDTQYF

d_gene: TRBD2
abundance: .
j_gene: TRBJ2-7
v_gene: TRBV27
CDR3nt: TGTGCCAGCAGTCCATCTACTAGCGGGGGGGACTACGAGCAGTACTTC
CDR3aa: CASSPSTSGGDYEQYF

d_gene: TRBD2
abundance: .
j_gene: TRBJ2-7
v_gene: TRBV9
CDR3nt: TGTGCCAGCAGCGTACAGTTAGCGGGCGAGCAGTACTTC
CDR3aa: CASSVQLAGEQYF

d_gene: .
abundance: .
j_gene: TRBJ2-7
v_gene: TRBV15
CDR3nt: TGTGCCACCAGCAGAGATCTTCGGGGGATCCGGTACTACGAGCAGTACTTC
CDR3aa: CATSRDLRGIRYYEQYF

d_gene: TRBD2
abundance: .
j_gene: TRBJ2-7
v_gene: TRBV6-5
CDR3nt: TGTGCCAGCAGAGCCGCGGGGGGTGTCTACGAGCAGTACTTC
CDR3aa: CASRAAGGVYEQYF

d_gene: .
abundance: .
j_gene: TRBJ1-1
v_gene: TRBV7-4
CDR3nt: TGTGCCAGCAGTACCCCGAATGGCAGGGGTTACACTGAAGCTTTCTTT
CDR3aa: CASSTPNGRGYTEAFF

d_gene: .
abundance: .
j_gene: TRBJ1-1
v_gene: TRBV4-3
CDR3nt: TGCGCCAGCAGCCATGCTAGGAAACGGAACACTGAAGCTTTCTTT
CDR3aa: CASSHARKRNTEAFF

d_gene: .
abundance: .
j_gene: TRBJ2-5
v_gene: TRBV6-4
CDR3nt: TGTGCCAGCAGTGAGGTTAGCGGAATGAAAGAGACCCAGTACTTC
CDR3aa: CASSEVSGMKETQYF

d_gene: TRBD1
abundance: .
j_gene: TRBJ2-5
v_gene: TRBV7-8
CDR3nt: TGTGCCAGCAGCCTACCCCCAGACAGGGGGAAGCAAGAGACCCAGTACTTC
CDR3aa: CASSLPPDRGKQETQYF

d_gene: TRBD1
abundance: .
j_gene: TRBJ1-2
v_gene: TRBV6-1
CDR3nt: TGTGCCAGCAGCGTAGGGACAGGGGGTGGCTACACCTTC
CDR3aa: CASSVGTGGGYTF

d_gene: .
abundance: .
j_gene: TRBJ1-6
v_gene: TRBV2
CDR3nt: TGTGCCAGCAGTGAGGGAGGGTTCGGTTCACCCCTCCACTTT
CDR3aa: CASSEGGFGSPLHF

d_gene: .
abundance: .
j_gene: TRBJ1-2
v_gene: TRBV5-1
CDR3nt: TGCGCCAGCAGTTCCTCAGGGGAACTACGGTCCACCTTC
CDR3aa: CASSSSGELRSTF

d_gene: TRBD1
abundance: .
j_gene: TRBJ2-5
v_gene: TRBV6-5
CDR3nt: TGTGCCAGCAGGGACAGGGTAGCAGAGACCCAGTACTTC
CDR3aa: CASRDRVAETQYF

d_gene: TRBD1
abundance: .
j_gene: TRBJ2-7
v_gene: TRBV10-1
CDR3nt: TGCGCCAGCAGTGAGTCAGGGGACAGGGTCCCCTACGAGCAGTACTTC
CDR3aa: CASSESGDRVPYEQYF

d_gene: .
abundance: .
j_gene: TRBJ1-6
v_gene: TRBV4-1
CDR3nt: TGCGCCAGCAGCCAACTAGACCAGGGGATGGATTCACCCCTCCACTTT
CDR3aa: CASSQLDQGMDSPLHF

d_gene: .
abundance: .
j_gene: TRBJ2-1
v_gene: TRBV5-8
CDR3nt: TGTGCCAGCAGCTTGGGAGCCGTTGAGCAGTTCTTC
CDR3aa: CASSLGAVEQFF

d_gene: .
abundance: .
j_gene: TRBJ2-1
v_gene: TRBV4-1
CDR3nt: TGCGCCAGCAGCCAAGACTTAGCGGTTTGCTCCTACAATGAGCAGTTCTTC
CDR3aa: CASSQDLAVCSYNEQFF

d_gene: TRBD2
abundance: .
j_gene: TRBJ2-1
v_gene: TRBV14
CDR3nt: TGTGCCAGCAGCCAAAGGGTGGGACTAGCGACAATTGAGCAGTTCTTC
CDR3aa: CASSQRVGLATIEQFF

d_gene: .
abundance: .
j_gene: TRBJ1-4
v_gene: TRBV4-1
CDR3nt: TGCGCCAGCAGGCAAGTCACCACGGACAGTCTGTTTTTT
CDR3aa: CASRQVTTDSLFF

d_gene: TRBD1
abundance: once
j_gene: TRBJ1-2
v_gene: TRBV18
CDR3nt: TGTGCCAGCTCACCACCGTACGGGACAGGGGATTTCAATGGCTACACCTTC
CDR3aa: CASSPPYGTGDFNGYTF

d_gene: TRBD1
abundance: .
j_gene: TRBJ1-4
v_gene: TRBV5-6
CDR3nt: TGTGCCAGCAGCTCGACCCCGGGACAGCTCCCTAACGCACCCGAAAAACTGTTTTTT
CDR3aa: CASSSTPGQLPNAPEKLFF

d_gene: TRBD1
abundance: few
j_gene: TRBJ2-7
v_gene: TRBV4-1
CDR3nt: TGCGCCAGCAGCCACCGTCCCGGGACAGGGAGAAGACCCTACGAGCAGTACTTC
CDR3aa: CASSHRPGTGRRPYEQYF

d_gene: TRBD1
abundance: .
j_gene: TRBJ1-1
v_gene: TRBV5-4
CDR3nt: TGTGCCAGCAGCTCAGGGGGTGGAAAGGGTGGAACTGAAGCTTTCTTT
CDR3aa: CASSSGGGKGGTEAFF

d_gene: .
abundance: .
j_gene: TRBJ1-2
v_gene: TRBV25-1
CDR3nt: TGTGCCAGCAGTGATTCGGGGTATGGCTACACCTTC
CDR3aa: CASSDSGYGYTF

d_gene: .
abundance: .
j_gene: TRBJ1-1
v_gene: TRBV29-1
CDR3nt: TGCAGCGTCGTAGACAGGCCCTCTTATGAAGCTTTCTTT
CDR3aa: CSVVDRPSYEAFF

d_gene: TRBD2
abundance: .
j_gene: TRBJ2-1
v_gene: TRBV19
CDR3nt: TGTGCCAGTAGTACGGCGGGGGGCCTATACAATGAGCAGTTCTTC
CDR3aa: CASSTAGGLYNEQFF

d_gene: .
abundance: .
j_gene: TRBJ2-7
v_gene: TRBV6-4
CDR3nt: TGTGCCAGCAGTGAAAAGCCGGGACTTAATTACGAGCAGTACTTC
CDR3aa: CASSEKPGLNYEQYF

d_gene: .
abundance: few
j_gene: TRBJ2-7
v_gene: TRBV2
CDR3nt: TGTGCCAGCAGTGAACCCCCTATAAAAGACGAGCAGTACTTC
CDR3aa: CASSEPPIKDEQYF

d_gene: .
abundance: .
j_gene: TRBJ2-1
v_gene: TRBV7-4
CDR3nt: TGTGCCAGCAGGCCGGACAGTCGGGGTTCCTACAATGAGCAGTTCTTC
CDR3aa: CASRPDSRGSYNEQFF

d_gene: TRBD1
abundance: .
j_gene: TRBJ2-7
v_gene: TRBV4-1
CDR3nt: TGCGCCAGCAGTCCCGGGACAGGGTCGAACGAGCAGTACTTC
CDR3aa: CASSPGTGSNEQYF

d_gene: .
abundance: once
j_gene: TRBJ1-6
v_gene: TRBV4-3
CDR3nt: TGCGCCAGCAGCCAAGACCCCCTAGGGGGTACAGTTCCCTATAATTCACCCCTCCACTTT
CDR3aa: CASSQDPLGGTVPYNSPLHF

d_gene: .
abundance: .
j_gene: TRBJ2-7
v_gene: TRBV4-3
CDR3nt: TGCGCCAGCAGCCCTTATGAGGGATCCTACGAGCAGTACTTC
CDR3aa: CASSPYEGSYEQYF